This T cell receptor beta chain stems from a study of cytomegalovirus exposure and HLA in healthy donors. Study at large: Unique TCR beta sequences numbering fewer than 130 million came from around 180 million T cells in an earlier analysis.

Use of 60 Vbeta and 13 Jbeta primers characterized the PCR. TCRdb's table, derived via immunoSEQ multiplex PCR, lists solely in-frame clones and lacks some. The table lists some 90,000 clones, about 74% of them singletons, with 3% in the top ten. The V segment lost 5 bases and the J segment 4 bases; nucleotides outside the gene matches: 18. This CDR3 has 19 residues. Germline CDR1 and CDR2: SEHNR and FQNEAQ (reference sequence). The study's findings and limits: Prior analysis indicated that the majority of TCR beta V segments exhibited productivity approximately 87% or approximately 30% of the time.

Concerning this clone itself: Its antigen is undetermined.

This TCR came from a man aged 35 to 55 in good health and CMV-seronegative. Sequences were obtained from PBMCs. The rearrangement joins TRBV7-9 to TRBJ2-3; 10 bases match TRBD2. The CDR3 reads CASSLPMEGAGGVSDTQYF. In DNA form, the CDR3 reads TGTGCCAGCAGCCTGCCCATGGAAGGAGCGGGGGGGGTCTCAGATACGCAGTATTTT.